This T cell receptor beta chain was captured by sequencing in a study of identifying expanded T cells in peripheral blood. This clone was recorded a few times. Germline values: CDR1 SGHTA, CDR2 FQGNSA. This CDR3 is 14 amino acids long. With 4 bases removed from V and 3 bases from J, the gap between germline ends came to 12 bases. No infections or other immune events were documented during collection. Only in-frame clones appear in the TCRdb table, and some are missing; sequencing was by immunoSEQ multiplex PCR. Of around 68,000 clones in the sample, around 87% are singletons; the top ten hold 4.7%. This chain joins TRBV7-2 and TRBJ1-2; D is possibly TRBD1 (6 bases). The sequence was obtained from a person aged 18 to 70 in good health. Sequencing was carried out using blood. This CDR3 reads CASSSAGVHYGYTF. The CDR3 coding sequence is TGTGCCAGCAGCTCCGCAGGGGTTCACTATGGCTACACCTTC.